The clone carrying this TCR beta chain occurred a few times. This sample was included in a study of blood T cells in healthy people across ages. The second PCR ran roughly 7 to 12 cycles with a sample-barcoded 5' primer and J-beta primers. TCRdb fed the 5' RACE reads into MiXCR, producing one record per CDR3 protein. Of 1 million to 1.2 million distinct CDR3 sequences listed, more than 30% are singletons. With V trimmed by 7 bases and J by 5 bases, 5 bases remained unmatched. The CDR3 has 12 amino acids. Germline V gene lookup returns CDR1 DFQATT and CDR2 SNEGSKA (reference sequence). Sequencing used blood. The genes are TRBV20-1 and TRBJ1-5; the match to TRBD1 covers 7 bases. The TCR comes from a man aged 18 to 35 in good health. The CDR3 sequence is CSVGQLDQPQHF. The CDR3 DNA reads TGCAGTGTGGGACAGCTCGATCAGCCCCAGCATTTT.